Following are 24 T cell receptor beta chains from one sample sequenced in a study of Graves' ophthalmopathy and Graves' hyperthyroidism. Amplification of TCR beta CDR3 regions used RNA transcripts. A first-round RT-PCR used HTBI primers, followed by a second-round multiplex PCR. MiXCR, run by TCRdb on the multiplex PCR reads, gives a single entry per CDR3 protein. This table holds 620,000 or so distinct CDR3 sequences, around a fifth found once. Sequenced sample: peripheral blood. The receptors shown here come from a young woman with stable Graves' hyperthyroidism. Some clones in this sample may be carry-over from other donors' samples.

This sequence joins TRBV29-1 and TRBJ1-1; 7 nucleotides align to TRBD1. CDR3 length equals 13 residues. Germline V gene lookup returns CDR1 SQVTM and CDR2 ANQGSEA. CDR3 loop: CSVEGAMNTEAFF. For the CDR3, the DNA is TGCAGTGTGGAGGGGGCGATGAACACTGAAGCTTTCTTT.

This clonotype appeared a few times. This chain links TRBV7-3 with TRBJ2-2, with unresolved D. Germline V gives CDR1 SGHTA, CDR2 FQGTGA. This CDR3 spans 14 amino acids. With 5 bases removed from V and 3 bases from J, the gap between germline ends came to 10 bases. CDR3 residues: CASSPVEYTGELFF. The CDR3 nucleotides read TGTGCCAGCAGCCCCGTTGAGTACACCGGGGAGCTGTTTTTT.

The chain employs TRBV5-6 and TRBJ2-4; D is unresolved. Germline CDR1 is SGHDT and CDR2 is YYEEEE. V lost 2 bases and J lost 3, with 12 bases in between. CDR3 size: 15 residues. CDR3 amino acids: CASSFRQIGKNIQYF. The CDR3 DNA reads as TGTGCCAGCAGCTTTCGGCAGATCGGCAAAAACATTCAGTACTTC.

There are many counts of this clonotype. This chain connects TRBV7-9 to TRBJ2-5; TRBD2 agrees at 13 bases. The CDR3 sequence is 15 residues long. From germline, CDR1 is SEHNR and CDR2 FQNEAQ (reference sequence). Trimming cost V 4 bases and J 4 bases; bases outside gene matches: 3. The CDR3 DNA reads as TGTGCCAGCAGCTCGGGACTAGCGGGGTTAGAGACCCAGTACTTC. Translation gives CASSSGLAGLETQYF.

The sample holds a few counts of this clonotype. V and J are TRBV2 and TRBJ2-5; 11 nucleotides align to TRBD2. This CDR3 spans 13 amino acids. CDR1 and CDR2 (germline): SNHLY, FYNNEI. V shed 9 bases, J shed 5 bases, and the junction held 5 bases outside the gene matches. The CDR3 spells CARKGLADETQYF. CDR3 DNA: TGTGCCAGGAAGGGACTAGCGGACGAGACCCAGTACTTC.

This clonotype has a count of ten or more. This chain joins TRBV12-3 or TRBV12-4 and TRBJ2-5; D remains unclear. The CDR3 contains 13 residues. V was cut by 6 bases and J by 5 bases, with 13 bases left in between. The CDR3 DNA is TGTGCCAGCAGCCCCCCGGTCGGGGAGACCCAGTACTTC. Translated: CASSPPVGETQYF.

This clonotype has at least ten counts. V and J are TRBV19 and TRBJ2-7; D perhaps matches TRBD1 (5 bases). Germline assignment: CDR1 LNHDA and CDR2 SQIVND (reference sequence). The CDR3 totals 13 residues. The ends were cut back, 4 bases at V and 2 bases at J, with 9 bases in the middle. The CDR3 region has the DNA TGTGCCAGTAGTAAGGACACCGCCTACGAGCAGTACTTC. It yields the protein CASSKDTAYEQYF.

This clonotype was seen ten or more times. The chain recombines TRBV12-3 or TRBV12-4 with TRBJ2-7; perhaps TRBD2 as D (5 bases). Trimming took 6 bases from V and 4 from J, leaving 13 bases between them. The CDR3 extends over 13 amino acids. CDR3 sequence reads: CASREEWSYEQYF. In DNA, the CDR3 is TGTGCCAGCAGGGAGGAGTGGTCTTACGAGCAGTACTTC.

This clonotype occurred many times. The chain carries TRBV7-2 and TRBJ1-6, with TRBD1 as a possible D gene (5 bases). V was clipped by 5 bases and J by 10 bases, with 27 bases between them. Germline CDR1 reads SGHTA; CDR2 reads FQGNSA. The CDR3 is 18 amino acids. CDR3 residues: CASSTATSTASMKSPLHF. CDR3 bases: TGTGCCAGCAGCACTGCGACCTCGACAGCGAGTATGAAATCACCCCTCCACTTT.

The CDR3 DNA is TGCAGTGCGACGGGACAGACAACGCCCTACGAGCAGTACTTC. Translation: CSATGQTTPYEQYF. The genes are TRBV20-1 and TRBJ2-7; 7 bases match TRBD1. The CDR3 sequence is 14 residues long. Trimming cost V 6 bases and J 2 bases; bases outside gene matches: 10. Germline V gene sequence: CDR1 DFQATT, CDR2 SNEGSKA (reference sequence).

This clonotype was observed at least ten times. The chain carries TRBV10-3 and TRBJ2-7; 13 nucleotides align to TRBD2. Germline assignment: CDR1 ENHRY and CDR2 SYGVKD. The CDR3 spans 16 residues. J was trimmed by 6 bases and V by 7 bases; bases with no gene match: 12. CDR3 in amino acids: CAIKPGLAGVRAEQYF. The CDR3 nucleotides read TGTGCCATCAAGCCAGGACTAGCGGGAGTGCGGGCCGAGCAGTACTTC.

The sample holds many counts of this clonotype. The chain employs TRBV19 and TRBJ1-5; D is perhaps TRBD1 (5 bases). The CDR3 length is 16 residues. Germline-derived CDR1 and CDR2 are LNHDA and SQIVND (reference sequence). V was clipped by 5 bases and J by 2 bases, with 16 bases between them. This CDR3 is CASSPQGVKGNQPQHF. CDR3 coding DNA: TGTGCCAGTAGTCCCCAGGGCGTCAAGGGCAATCAGCCCCAGCATTTT.

This clonotype was seen repeatedly, ten times or more. The J gene is TRBJ1-1, the V gene TRBV12-3 or TRBV12-4; D is undetermined. The CDR3 consists of 18 residues. With 1 base removed from V and 0 bases from J, the gap between germline ends came to 18 bases. CDR3: CASSLVFVAGPMNTEAFF. The CDR3 region has the DNA TGTGCCAGCAGTTTAGTATTTGTGGCAGGACCCATGAACACTGAAGCTTTCTTT.

This chain uses TRBV19 with TRBJ1-3, with D hard to call. This CDR3 comprises 14 residues. The V end was cut by 11 bases, the J end by 0 bases, with 14 bases between. Germline CDR1 is LNHDA and CDR2 is SQIVND (reference sequence). The CDR3 nucleotides are TGTGCCTCCCGGACCGAAAGCTCTGGAAACACCATATATTTT. Protein sequence: CASRTESSGNTIYF.

This chain joins TRBV20-1 and TRBJ2-5; no clear D gene. The CDR3 is made up of 11 amino acids. V was clipped by 4 bases and J by 5 bases, with 8 bases between them. Germline assignment: CDR1 DFQATT and CDR2 SNEGSKA (reference sequence). In nucleotides, the CDR3 is TGCAGTGCTAACATCCCGGAGACCCAGTACTTC. Translated, it gives CSANIPETQYF.

In its sample, this clonotype was seen a few times. The rearrangement uses TRBV4-1 and TRBJ2-7; D is possibly TRBD1 or TRBD2 (5 bases each). V was cut by 1 base and J by 4 bases, with 11 bases left in between. This CDR3 has 14 residues. Germline-derived CDR1 and CDR2 are MGHRA and YSYEKL. This chain's CDR3 is CASSQGGPIYEQYF. Here the CDR3 DNA reads TGCGCCAGCAGCCAAGGGGGACCTATTTACGAGCAGTACTTC.

This clonotype was seen more than once but under ten times. The chain uses TRBV7-2 and TRBJ1-5, with a weak D call TRBD1 (5 bases). The V and J ends lost 2 bases and 5 bases respectively, with 10 bases between them. There are 14 residues in the CDR3. Looked up from germline, CDR1 is SGHTA and CDR2 is FQGNSA. The CDR3 region is CASSLYSGDQPQHF. DNA of the CDR3: TGTGCCAGCAGCTTATATTCGGGGGATCAGCCCCAGCATTTT.

The J gene is TRBJ1-2, the V gene TRBV12-3 or TRBV12-4; D not certain. The V end was cut by 7 bases, the J end by 5 bases, with 11 bases between. CDR3 size: 12 residues. CDR3 region: CASKSGRYGYTF. In DNA, the CDR3 is TGTGCCAGCAAATCCGGGCGTTATGGCTACACCTTC.

This clonotype was detected ten times or more. The V gene is TRBV11-2, the J gene TRBJ2-5, with a tentative D call TRBD2 (6 bases). The CDR3 extends over 14 amino acids. CDR1 SGHAT and CDR2 FQNNGV come from the germline V gene. Trimming shortened V by 6 bases and J by 2 bases, and 13 bases separated the two germline ends. The CDR3 here is CASRLPGLQETQYF. CDR3 DNA: TGTGCCAGCAGGCTCCCGGGACTTCAAGAGACCCAGTACTTC.

This clonotype was seen many times. V is TRBV28 and J is TRBJ2-1; 10 bases map to TRBD2. CDR1 and CDR2 from the germline V gene are MDHEN and SYDVKM. The V gene end was trimmed by 3 bases and the J gene end by 3 bases; junction bases not matched to a gene: 5. The CDR3 spans 16 residues. In DNA, the CDR3 is TGTGCCAGCAGTTTTTCGGGACTAGCGAACTACAATGAGCAGTTCTTC. It yields the protein CASSFSGLANYNEQFF.

This clonotype came up many times. The chain couples TRBV6-1 to TRBJ2-6; D possibly corresponds to TRBD2 (6 bases). The CDR3 length is 16 residues. Deletions cut 2 bases from V and 2 bases from J, with 10 bases between. The germline CDR1 and CDR2 sequences are MNHNS and SASEGT. The CDR3 is CASSETLAAGANVLTF. Written as DNA, the CDR3 is TGTGCCAGCAGTGAAACCTTAGCGGCTGGGGCCAACGTCCTGACTTTC.

This clonotype was found many times. The chain combines TRBV12-3 or TRBV12-4 with TRBJ1-2; D is possibly TRBD1 (5 bases). Trimming left V 5 bases short and J 4 bases short, with 17 bases between. This CDR3 region has 15 residues. CDR3 sequence (DNA): TGTGCCAGCAGTAAAGGAGGGGACTTTGTCTATGGCTACACCTTC. Translating it yields CASSKGGDFVYGYTF.

This clonotype appeared many times. V usage is TRBV6-1 and J usage is TRBJ1-5, with unresolved D. V lost 6 bases and J lost 0, with 15 bases in between. The CDR3 length is 16 residues. Looked up from germline, CDR1 is MNHNS and CDR2 is SASEGT. The CDR3 protein is CASSATVFYSNQPQHF. Written as DNA, the CDR3 is TGTGCCAGCAGCGCCACAGTGTTCTATAGCAATCAGCCCCAGCATTTT.

This clonotype showed up many times. Compared with germline, one end of the junction differs, possibly owing to a read error. As DNA, the CDR3 is TGCGGGGGGGGGCAGAACACCGGGGAGCTGTTTTTT. Translation gives CGGGQNTGELFF. V gene TRBV12-3 or TRBV12-4 combines with J gene TRBJ2-2; 8 nucleotides match TRBD2. The CDR3 contains 12 residues.